The 25 T cell receptor beta chains reported below all come from one sample, sequenced in a study of blood T cell repertoires in COVID-19. Clones were sequenced by immunoSEQ multiplex PCR, and TCRdb holds only the in-frame ones, with some missing. Of about 60,000 clones in the sample, approximately 85% were seen once. Sequenced: peripheral blood. These receptors came from a human donor in a cohort sampled during active COVID-19.

As DNA, the CDR3 is TGTGCCAGCAGCGTGGACGGAGGCGAGCAGTACTTC. The encoded protein is CASSVDGGEQYF. This sequence joins TRBV7-2 and TRBJ2-7; tentatively, D is TRBD2 (5 bases). V lost 5 bases and J 6 bases, leaving 11 bases between the germline ends. The CDR3 contains 12 residues. CDR1 and CDR2 from the germline V gene are SGHTA and FQGNSA.

The chain carries TRBV3-1 (or the pseudogene TRBV3-2) and TRBJ1-6; D may be TRBD1 (5 bases). V gave up 0 bases and J gave up 5 bases, with 11 bases separating them. This CDR3 is 16 amino acids long. The germline V gene has CDR1 LGHDT and CDR2 YNNKEL (reference sequence). Here the CDR3 reads CASSQESAGNNSPLHF. The CDR3 DNA follows: TGTGCCAGCAGCCAAGAATCGGCAGGGAATAATTCACCCCTCCACTTT.

V and J are TRBV6-2 or TRBV6-3 and TRBJ2-1; 10 nucleotides agree with TRBD2. The germline V gene has CDR1 MNHEY and CDR2 SVGEGT. The length of the CDR3 is 16 residues. V trimming: 0 bases; J trimming: 4 bases; junction bases outside the gene matches: 3. The CDR3 DNA reads TGTGCCAGCAGTTACTCTAGCGGGGGGCTATACAATGAGCAGTTCTTC. Amino acids: CASSYSSGGLYNEQFF.

This chain uses TRBV19 with TRBJ1-5; D call uncertain. V lost 2 bases and J lost 5, with 7 bases in between. The CDR3 is 13 residues long. Per germline, CDR1 LNHDA and CDR2 SQIVND (reference sequence). CDR3 nucleotides: TGTGCCAGTAGTATACAGAGGGATCAGCCCCAGCATTTT. This codes for CASSIQRDQPQHF.

The chain joins TRBV19 to TRBJ2-3; 8 nucleotides match TRBD2. V lost 4 bases to trimming and J lost 6 bases; unmatched junction nucleotides: 6. This CDR3 contains 14 residues. Per germline, CDR1 LNHDA and CDR2 SQIVND (reference sequence). CDR3 sequence: CASSSGGKGDTQYF. DNA of the CDR3: TGTGCCAGTAGTAGCGGGGGGAAGGGGGATACGCAGTATTTT.

V and J are TRBV12-5 and TRBJ2-1, with D possibly TRBD1 on 6 matching bases. The CDR3 covers 15 residues. V lost 0 bases, J lost 3 bases, and 9 bases lay in between. Per germline, CDR1 LGHNT and CDR2 FRNRAP. The CDR3 nucleotides are TGTGCTAGTGGTTTGGTACGGACAGTCTACAATGAGCAGTTCTTC. The encoded protein is CASGLVRTVYNEQFF.

This clone is a singleton in its sample. The chain has TRBV7-9 and TRBJ1-4, with 9 nucleotides matching TRBD1. The germline V gene has CDR1 SEHNR and CDR2 FQNEAQ (reference sequence). CDR3 length: 16 amino acids. Trimming took 5 bases from V and 7 from J; bases not matched to a gene: 11. The DNA for the CDR3 is TGTGCCAGCAGCCCTGGGTCGGGACAGGGTGCTGAAAAACTGTTTTTT. This gives the protein CASSPGSGQGAEKLFF.

J is TRBJ2-7 and V is TRBV4-3; possible D gene TRBD1, 5 bases. Trimming took 2 bases from V and 4 from J, leaving 18 bases between them. This CDR3 comprises 16 residues. Germline CDR1 LGHNA, CDR2 YSLEER. Here the CDR3 reads CASSQSPEAGRYEQYF. The CDR3 DNA follows: TGCGCCAGCAGCCAAAGTCCCGAGGCAGGGCGATACGAGCAGTACTTC.

The rearrangement joins TRBV2 to TRBJ2-7, with D uncertain. Germline values: CDR1 SNHLY, CDR2 FYNNEI. Trimming left V 5 bases short and J 6 bases short, with 11 bases between. The CDR3 is made up of 12 amino acids. CDR3 in DNA: TGTGCCAGCAGTCTCTCCCCTATCGAGCAGTACTTC. Protein sequence: CASSLSPIEQYF.

The V gene is TRBV7-9, the J gene TRBJ1-2, with a weak D call TRBD1 (6 bases). Germline-derived CDR1 and CDR2 are SEHNR and FQNEAQ (reference sequence). This CDR3 has 15 residues. V was clipped by 1 base and J by 7 bases, with 16 bases between them. CDR3 nucleotide sequence: TGTGCCAGCAGCTTAGAGGGGTCAGGGGCTGGTGGCTACACCTTC. It encodes CASSLEGSGAGGYTF.

The V gene is TRBV5-1, the J gene TRBJ1-1, with 9 bases matching TRBD1. The germline V gene has CDR1 SGHRS and CDR2 YFSETQ. With 5 bases clipped from V and 0 bases from J, the junction kept 5 bases outside the gene matches. The CDR3 loop spans 15 amino acids. The CDR3 protein is CASRGGQGMNTEAFF. In DNA form, the CDR3 reads TGCGCCAGCAGGGGGGGACAGGGAATGAACACTGAAGCTTTCTTT.

V is TRBV27 and J is TRBJ2-2; D is perhaps TRBD2 (6 bases). CDR3 length: 13 amino acids. V lost 9 bases, J lost 0 bases, and 8 bases lay in between. Germline values: CDR1 MNHEY, CDR2 SMNVEV (reference sequence). The CDR3 here is CASWGANTGELFF. In nucleotides, the CDR3 is TGTGCCAGTTGGGGGGCGAACACCGGGGAGCTGTTTTTT.

The chain links TRBV3-1 (or the pseudogene TRBV3-2) to TRBJ2-5, with D perhaps TRBD2 (5 bases). The CDR3 covers 16 residues. V lost 1 base to trimming and J lost 4 bases, with 16 bases between them. Germline V gives CDR1 LGHDT, CDR2 YNNKEL (reference sequence). This CDR3 is CASSQGSDSTGETQYF. CDR3 DNA sequence: TGTGCCAGCAGCCAAGGGTCGGACTCCACGGGAGAGACCCAGTACTTC.

The rearrangement joins TRBV3-1 (or the pseudogene TRBV3-2) to TRBJ2-7; 10 positions match TRBD1. V shed 4 bases, J shed 5 bases, and the junction held 11 bases outside the gene matches. The CDR3 extends over 16 amino acids. The germline CDR1 and CDR2 sequences are LGHDT and YNNKEL (reference sequence). CDR3 DNA: TGTGCCAGCAGCCCGACGCCGGGACAGGGGTACCACGAGCAGTACTTC. This translates into CASSPTPGQGYHEQYF.

As DNA, the CDR3 is TGTGCCAGTAGTATAGGGACAGTGATTAATTCACCCCTCCACTTT. This codes for CASSIGTVINSPLHF. This chain links TRBV19 with TRBJ1-6; D is perhaps TRBD1 (6 bases). CDR1 is LNHDA and CDR2 is SQIVND in the germline V gene (reference sequence). V gave up 1 base and J gave up 6 bases, with 10 bases separating them. The CDR3 runs to 15 residues.

The rearrangement joins TRBV3-1 (or the pseudogene TRBV3-2) to TRBJ1-2, with D unresolved. Trimming pared 3 bases from V and 7 bases from J, leaving 6 bases between. CDR3 length: 11 amino acids. The germline V gene has CDR1 LGHDT and CDR2 YNNKEL (reference sequence). CDR3 loop: CASSHGGGYTF. The CDR3 nucleotides are TGTGCCAGCAGCCACGGCGGTGGCTACACCTTC.

The sample holds one count of this clone. The chain's CDR3 is CASSPTGTEGETQYF. The CDR3 bases are TGCGCCAGCAGCCCAACCGGGACAGAAGGAGAGACCCAGTACTTC. The J gene is TRBJ2-5, the V gene TRBV5-1; 7 bases are shared with TRBD1. The CDR3 length is 15 residues. The germline gives CDR1 SGHRS, CDR2 YFSETQ. V shed 4 bases, J shed 4 bases, and the junction held 10 bases outside the gene matches.

V usage is TRBV11-2 and J usage is TRBJ1-1; D is undetermined. Germline CDR1 reads SGHAT; CDR2 reads FQNNGV. CDR3 size: 15 residues. Trimming pared 2 bases from V and 0 bases from J, leaving 10 bases between. CDR3 nucleotides: TGTGCCAGCAGCTTAAGCGGACCCCTGAACACTGAAGCTTTCTTT. This encodes CASSLSGPLNTEAFF.

This clone appeared a few times. V usage is TRBV30 and J usage is TRBJ2-3; TRBD2 agrees at 7 bases. Losses at the gene ends were 2 bases for V and 1 base for J; bases not matched to a gene: 3. Germline loops: CDR1 GTSNPN, CDR2 SVGIG (reference sequence). CDR3 length equals 14 residues. The CDR3 DNA reads as TGTGCCTGGAGTATCCGGGGGGGCACAGATACGCAGTATTTT. It translates to CAWSIRGGTDTQYF.

J is TRBJ1-2 and V is TRBV6-6; the D is unclear. Trimming cost V 0 bases and J 6 bases, with 5 bases left between them. This CDR3 is built from 12 residues. Germline V gives CDR1 MNHNY, CDR2 SVGAGI (reference sequence). CDR3 coding DNA: TGTGCCAGCAGTTACTCGCCAGATGGCTACACCTTC. Its protein is CASSYSPDGYTF.

The chain carries TRBV11-3 and TRBJ2-5; 11 bases are shared with TRBD1. Germline V gene sequence: CDR1 SGHNT, CDR2 YENEEA. The CDR3 is 14 residues long. The ends lost 5 bases at V and 4 bases at J; junction bases unmatched: 3. DNA for the CDR3: TGTGCCAGCAGCCCCGGGACAGGGGGAGAGACCCAGTACTTC. Amino acid sequence: CASSPGTGGETQYF.

The CDR3 spells CASSQTSGGPSTDTQYF. DNA of the CDR3: TGTGCCAGCTCGCAGACTAGCGGGGGGCCGAGCACAGATACGCAGTATTTT. The V gene is TRBV18, the J gene TRBJ2-3; 13 nucleotides match TRBD2. The length of the CDR3 is 17 residues. Germline CDR1 and CDR2: KGHSH and LQKENI. V dropped 6 bases and J dropped 0; count of bases not matched to a gene: 6.

This rearrangement joins TRBV6-2 or TRBV6-3 to TRBJ1-1; D is unclear. This CDR3 has 15 amino acids. The germline gives CDR1 MNHEY, CDR2 SVGEGT. Between the trimmed V and J ends, which lost 0 bases and 1 base, there was a span of 9 bases. CDR3: CASSYSLGRNTEAFF. CDR3 in DNA: TGTGCCAGCAGTTACTCGTTGGGGAGGAACACTGAAGCTTTCTTT.

The V and J genes are TRBV29-1 and TRBJ1-1; no clear D gene. Germline CDR1 is SQVTM and CDR2 is ANQGSEA. The V and J ends lost 5 bases and 3 bases respectively, with 10 bases between them. This CDR3 region has 12 residues. The CDR3 sequence is CSVRPGYTEAFF. The DNA for the CDR3 is TGCAGCGTTCGACCCGGGTACACTGAAGCTTTCTTT.

The V gene is TRBV24-1, the J gene TRBJ1-5, with TRBD1 as a possible D gene (6 bases). The germline gives CDR1 KGHDR, CDR2 SFDVKD. CDR3 length: 14 residues. V lost 4 bases and J 6 bases, leaving 12 bases between the germline ends. The CDR3 DNA is TGTGCCACCAGTGAGCGGGGGCGCGTTCAGCCCCAGCATTTT. Protein: CATSERGRVQPQHF.